These T cell receptor beta chains were read from a single sample in a study of shared clonotypes between healthy human individuals. Produced via immunoSEQ multiplex PCR; TCRdb's table is partial and in-frame only. The table shows approximately 500,000 clones, with 90% to 97% occurring only once. What was sequenced was naive CD4+ T cells sorted from blood. The receptors were gathered from a woman aged 25 to 45 in good health. Both conserved end residues are part of each CDR3. D genes are given only for firm matches. For some rows the clone size is stated as once, few or many, or as a class when expanded; others skip it.

j_call	clone_size	d_call	v_call	cdr3_aa	cdr3_nt
TRBJ2-7	few	.	TRBV11-2	CASSFSSYEQYF	TGTGCCAGCAGCTTCTCTTCCTACGAGCAGTACTTC
TRBJ2-7	.	.	TRBV28	CASSLGNSYEQYF	TGTGCCAGCAGTTTGGGGAATTCCTACGAGCAGTACTTC
TRBJ2-1	.	TRBD2	TRBV6-1	CASSEVERAGGGEQFF	TGTGCCAGCAGTGAAGTAGAGAGGGCCGGGGGGGGTGAGCAGTTCTTC
TRBJ2-2	.	TRBD2	TRBV7-8	CASSLKREGRGTGELFF	TGTGCCAGCAGCCTGAAGCGGGAGGGTCGGGGCACCGGGGAGCTGTTTTTT
TRBJ1-1	.	.	TRBV7-9	CASSSWTPYSEAFF	TGTGCCAGCAGCTCCTGGACACCTTACAGTGAAGCTTTCTTT
TRBJ2-3	.	.	TRBV7-3	CASSLRPGLSGSDTQYF	TGTGCCAGCAGCTTAAGACCAGGGTTGTCCGGATCGGATACGCAGTATTTT
TRBJ2-5	.	TRBD2	TRBV19	CASQTSGVQGETQYF	TGTGCCAGCCAGACTAGCGGGGTCCAGGGGGAGACCCAGTACTTC
TRBJ1-4	.	.	TRBV27	CASSFDRNYEKLFF	TGTGCCAGCAGTTTTGACAGGAACTACGAAAAACTGTTTTTT
TRBJ2-1	.	TRBD2	TRBV19	CASSTPQRGWNEQFF	TGTGCCAGTAGTACCCCCCAGCGGGGATGGAATGAGCAGTTCTTC
TRBJ2-1	.	TRBD1	TRBV11-3	CASSLAPGGGEQFF	TGTGCCAGCAGCTTAGCGCCAGGGGGCGGTGAGCAGTTCTTC
TRBJ1-1	.	TRBD1	TRBV7-8	CASSLIQGAADTEAFF	TGTGCCAGCAGCTTAATCCAGGGGGCGGCGGACACTGAAGCTTTCTTT
TRBJ2-3	once	.	TRBV25-1	CASSGGVPDTQYF	TGTGCCAGCAGTGGGGGCGTCCCAGATACGCAGTATTTT
TRBJ1-4	.	.	TRBV6-5	CASSYSGTVNEKLFF	TGTGCCAGCAGTTACTCTGGGACCGTGAATGAAAAACTGTTTTTT
TRBJ2-6	.	TRBD1	TRBV2	CASTLDRAGANVLTF	TGTGCCAGCACCCTGGACAGGGCTGGGGCCAACGTCCTGACTTTC
TRBJ2-1	.	TRBD1	TRBV9	CASSEWAGTGINEQFF	TGTGCCAGCAGCGAGTGGGCCGGGACAGGGATTAATGAGCAGTTCTTC
TRBJ2-1	.	.	TRBV21-1	CASSRSSGSYNEQFF	TGTGCCAGCAGCAGATCTAGCGGGTCGTACAATGAGCAGTTCTTC
TRBJ2-7	.	TRBD2	TRBV30	CAWTAQRERGDYEQYF	TGTGCCTGGACTGCCCAGCGGGAGCGGGGAGACTACGAGCAGTACTTC
TRBJ2-7	once	TRBD2	TRBV30	CAWTGSGSTYEQYF	TGTGCCTGGACCGGGAGCGGGAGTACCTACGAGCAGTACTTC
TRBJ1-2	.	.	TRBV11-2	CASSSIGGNYGYTF	TGTGCCAGCAGTTCAATTGGGGGTAACTATGGCTACACCTTC
TRBJ2-7	.	.	TRBV28	CASSLVLKAKEQYF	TGTGCCAGCAGTTTAGTATTGAAAGCGAAAGAGCAGTACTTC
TRBJ2-7	.	.	TRBV11-2	CASSLDSFSYEQYF	TGTGCCAGCAGCTTAGATTCTTTCTCCTACGAGCAGTACTTC
TRBJ1-2	once	TRBD1	TRBV28	CASIPGQGHSYGYTF	TGTGCCAGCATACCGGGACAGGGTCATAGCTATGGCTACACCTTC